The clone carrying this T cell receptor (beta chain) was counted at least ten times. The antigen is undetermined. TCRdb processed the RT-PCR reads anew with MiXCR; each CDR3 protein has one entry. The sample records under 850,000 distinct CDR3 sequences, 15% to 20% being singletons. This specimen comes from a study of response to subunit inactivated influenza vaccine. Study outcomes and limitations: T cells newly recruited by each seasonal influenza vaccination are few, the authors suggested.

Germline values: CDR1 SGHTA, CDR2 FQGNSA. The CDR3 spans 13 residues. Trimming took off 5 bases at V and 2 bases at J, with 10 bases between the two ends. This chain connects TRBV7-2 to TRBJ2-7; D not resolved. The receptor comes from a man in his fifties who received an inactivated influenza vaccine. The input for sequencing was PBMCs from blood, taken about 5 days after vaccination. The chain's CDR3 is CASSQPGPYEQYF. The CDR3 nucleotides are TGTGCCAGCAGCCAGCCGGGTCCCTACGAGCAGTACTTC.